The sequence of this TCR beta chain was determined in a study of T cells in Graves' hyperthyroidism and ophthalmopathy. Overall study findings and caveats: Most thyroid clonotypes expanded above 0.001 were also detected in blood.

V trimming: 5 bases; J trimming: 5 bases; junction bases outside the gene matches: 4. The CDR3 has 13 amino acids. Per the germline V gene, CDR1 is SGHVS and CDR2 is FNYEAQ. There were TCR beta CDR3 regions amplified from RNA transcripts. The HTBI primer set drove a first-round RT-PCR of the TCR CDR3. MiXCR, run by TCRdb on the multiplex PCR reads, gives a single entry per CDR3 protein. The sample has tens of thousands of distinct CDR3 sequences; over 35% are singletons. The sample holds one count of this clonotype. Antigen: not known. This clonotype was obtained from a woman aged 25 to 39 with Graves' hyperthyroidism. The gene calls are TRBV7-6 and TRBJ2-7; 9 nucleotides line up with TRBD2. The specimen sequenced was blood. Here the CDR3 reads CASSLVAGDEQYF. As DNA, the CDR3 is TGTGCCAGCAGCCTAGTAGCGGGAGACGAGCAGTACTTC.